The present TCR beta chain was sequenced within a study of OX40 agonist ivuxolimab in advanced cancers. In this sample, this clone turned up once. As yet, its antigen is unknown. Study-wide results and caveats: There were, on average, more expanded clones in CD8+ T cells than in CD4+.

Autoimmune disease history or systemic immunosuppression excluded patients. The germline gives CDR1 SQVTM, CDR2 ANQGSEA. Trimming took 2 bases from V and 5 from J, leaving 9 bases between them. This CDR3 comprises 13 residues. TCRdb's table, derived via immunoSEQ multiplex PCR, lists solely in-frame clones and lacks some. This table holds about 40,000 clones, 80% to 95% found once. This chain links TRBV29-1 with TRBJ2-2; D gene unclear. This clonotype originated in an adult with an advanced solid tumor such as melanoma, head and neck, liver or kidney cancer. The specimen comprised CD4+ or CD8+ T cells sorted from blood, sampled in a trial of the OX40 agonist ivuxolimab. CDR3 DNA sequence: TGCAGCGTTGAAACCCCTGGGACCGGGGAGCTGTTTTTT. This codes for CSVETPGTGELFF.